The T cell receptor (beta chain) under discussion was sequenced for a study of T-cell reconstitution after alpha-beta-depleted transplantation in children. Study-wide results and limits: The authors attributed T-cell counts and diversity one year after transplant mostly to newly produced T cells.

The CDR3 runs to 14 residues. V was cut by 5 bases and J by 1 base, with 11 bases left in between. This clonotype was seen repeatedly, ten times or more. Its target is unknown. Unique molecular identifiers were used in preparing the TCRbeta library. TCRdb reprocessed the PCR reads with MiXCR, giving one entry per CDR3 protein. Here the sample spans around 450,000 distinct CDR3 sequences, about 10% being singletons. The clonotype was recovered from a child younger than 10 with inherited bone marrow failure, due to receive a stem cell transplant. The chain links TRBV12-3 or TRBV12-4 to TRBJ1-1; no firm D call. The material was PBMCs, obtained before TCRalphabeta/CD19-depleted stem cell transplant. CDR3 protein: CASSPRLQNTEAFF. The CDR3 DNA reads TGTGCCAGCAGTCCGAGGCTTCAGAACACTGAAGCTTTCTTT.